The entry below gives a single T cell receptor beta chain sequence along with its context. The target antigen is unknown. PCR involved 60 Vbeta and 13 Jbeta primers. The repertoire was sequenced with immunoSEQ multiplex PCR; TCRdb's copy has only in-frame clones and lacks some. Here the sample spans 200,000 or so clones, approximately 80% being singletons. This specimen belongs to a study of cytomegalovirus exposure and HLA in healthy donors. Per germline, CDR1 PRHDT and CDR2 FYEKMQ (reference sequence). The CDR3 is made up of 16 amino acids. Losses at the gene ends were 4 bases for V and 10 bases for J; bases not matched to a gene: 15. Overall study findings and caveats: Later analysis demonstrated an association between a missense DCLRE1C variant and TCR beta V- and J-gene trimming.

The gene calls are TRBV13 and TRBJ2-1; 8 bases fit TRBD2. The specimen was PBMCs. The sequence was obtained from a boy between 2 and 15 years old in good health and CMV-seronegative. In nucleotides, the CDR3 is TGTGCCAGCAGCTCGATAGCGGGGCCGGCCGGAAGAGAGCAGTTCTTC. The encoded protein is CASSSIAGPAGREQFF. The entire variable domain, with the rest obtained from reference TRBV13 and TRBJ2-1, is as follows: AAGVIQSPRHLIKEKRETATLKCYPIPRHDTVYWYQQGPGQDPQFLISFYEKMQSDKGSIPDRFSAQQFSDYHSELNMSSLELGDSALYFCASSSIAGPAGREQFFGPGTRLTVL.